A single sample gave rise to the 18 T cell receptor beta chains below, sequenced in a study of Ad26.COV2.S vaccination and SARS-CoV-2 variants (dated by TCRdb to the early 2020s). Library construction relied on the immunoSEQ multiplex PCR assay. TCRdb re-hosts the immuneACCESS table, in-frame sequences only. Its copies lack some clones; in the studies checked, an unresolved V gene accounts for under half of them, and the cause for the rest is not known. This sample lists about 680,000 clones; around 90% were detected once. Approximately 1.5% of the sample lies in the top ten. The sample's treatment or condition label, in plain terms: roughly 20 received Ad26.COV2.S at low or high dose, single or two shots; about 5 received placebo; per-sample allocation not given. For vaccine and placebo recipients, the sequenced repertoires came from samples collected on day 63 after the first injection. Sequencing was performed on peripheral blood, taken in a trial of Ad26.COV2.S vaccine versus placebo. The receptor source for this set is a person aged 18 to 59 who received the Ad26.COV2.S COVID-19 vaccine or a placebo.

The rearrangement joins TRBV7-9 to TRBJ2-2; D remains unclear. The CDR3 spans 15 residues. CDR1 is SEHNR and CDR2 is FQNEAQ in the germline V gene (reference sequence). Trimming pared 5 bases from V and 5 bases from J, leaving 15 bases between. The CDR3 region is CASSPGRIGTGELFF. CDR3 in DNA: TGTGCCAGCAGCCCGGGCCGAATAGGAACCGGGGAGCTGTTTTTT. Drawing the rest from reference TRBV7-9 and TRBJ2-2, the complete variable domain is DTGVSQNPRHKITKRGQNVTFRCDPISEHNRLYWYRQTLGQGPEFLTYFQNEAQLEKSRLLSDRFSAERPKGSFSTLEIQRTEQGDSAMYLCASSPGRIGTGELFFGEGSRLTVL.

The J gene is TRBJ2-7, the V gene TRBV19; 8 positions agree with TRBD2. Germline V gene data show CDR1 as LNHDA and CDR2 as SQIVND (reference sequence). With 3 bases clipped from V and 2 bases from J, the junction kept 6 bases outside the gene matches. This CDR3 is 15 amino acids long. In nucleotides, the CDR3 is TGTGCCAGTAGTATCCTGACGGGAGGGGCCTACGAGCAGTACTTC. Protein product: CASSILTGGAYEQYF.

V gene TRBV14 combines with J gene TRBJ2-7; D is tentatively TRBD1 or TRBD2 (5 bases each). The germline CDR1 and CDR2 sequences are SGHDN and FVKESK. V was clipped by 4 bases and J by 2 bases, with 12 bases between them. This CDR3 has 14 residues. The CDR3 reads CASSPRPGPYEQYF. CDR3 nucleotides: TGTGCCAGCAGCCCCCGCCCGGGGCCCTACGAGCAGTACTTC. Together with reference TRBV14 and TRBJ2-7, the CDR3 gives the full variable domain: EAGVTQFPSHSVIEKGQTVTLRCDPISGHDNLYWYRRVMGKEIKFLLHFVKESKQDESGMPNNRFLAERTGGTYSTLKVQPAELEDSGVYFCASSPRPGPYEQYFGPGTRLTVT.

V and J are TRBV30 and TRBJ2-7, with D unclear. Germline lookup yields CDR1 GTSNPN and CDR2 SVGIG (reference sequence). The V end was cut by 3 bases, the J end by 0 bases, with 12 bases between. The CDR3 has 14 amino acids. CDR3: CAWSARRSSYEQYF. The CDR3 region has the DNA TGTGCCTGGAGCGCCCGCAGAAGCTCCTACGAGCAGTACTTC.

This clone was seen just once. The chain recombines TRBV4-3 with TRBJ2-2; the match to TRBD2 covers 11 bases. This CDR3 comprises 18 residues. Per germline, CDR1 LGHNA and CDR2 YSLEER. V dropped 4 bases and J dropped 2; count of bases not matched to a gene: 9. CDR3 sequence: CASSPLASGGPNTGELFF. The CDR3 DNA reads as TGCGCCAGCAGCCCCCTGGCTAGCGGGGGGCCTAACACCGGGGAGCTGTTTTTT.

This chain uses TRBV6-6 with TRBJ1-5; D is undetermined. V was clipped by 6 bases and J by 0 bases, with 9 bases between them. The CDR3 sequence is 14 residues long. Germline CDR1 is MNHNY and CDR2 is SVGAGI (reference sequence). The CDR3 is CASSLGYSNQPQHF. The CDR3 DNA reads TGTGCCAGCAGCTTGGGGTATAGCAATCAGCCCCAGCATTTT.

The chain links TRBV7-3 to TRBJ1-5, with 7 bases that match TRBD1. Per the germline V gene, CDR1 is SGHTA and CDR2 is FQGTGA. Trimming at V came to 1 base and at J to 2 bases, leaving 17 bases not matched to a gene. This CDR3 has 20 residues. The chain's CDR3 is CASSLIGRTEGGCRNQPQHF. The CDR3 coding sequence is TGTGCCAGCAGCTTAATTGGTCGAACTGAAGGGGGCTGTCGCAATCAGCCCCAGCATTTT.

The chain couples TRBV11-2 to TRBJ2-3; D gene ambiguous. The CDR3 length is 13 residues. Per the germline V gene, CDR1 is SGHAT and CDR2 is FQNNGV. The V and J ends lost 4 bases and 6 bases respectively, with 11 bases between them. CDR3 in amino acids: CASSSGPRDTQYF. DNA of the CDR3: TGTGCCAGCAGCTCTGGGCCCCGCGATACGCAGTATTTT.

The chain joins TRBV25-1 to TRBJ1-6; D gene unclear. Trimming pared 1 base from V and 0 bases from J, leaving 7 bases between. From germline, CDR1 is MGHDK and CDR2 SYGVNS. The CDR3 loop spans 16 amino acids. The CDR3 region is CASSEFISSYNSPLHF. The CDR3, as DNA: TGTGCCAGCAGTGAATTCATCAGCTCCTATAATTCACCCCTCCACTTT.

This rearrangement joins TRBV27 to TRBJ2-2; D tentatively fits TRBD1 or TRBD2 (7 bases each). V gave up 5 bases and J gave up 7 bases, with 11 bases separating them. CDR3 length: 13 amino acids. Germline lookup yields CDR1 MNHEY and CDR2 SMNVEV (reference sequence). In DNA form, the CDR3 reads TGTGCCAGCAGTGCAGGGGGGGACGGGGAGCTGTTTTTT. As protein: CASSAGGDGELFF.

This chain links TRBV2 with TRBJ2-6, with D perhaps matching TRBD2 (5 bases). The CDR3 has 15 residues. V lost 7 bases and J lost 0, with 10 bases in between. Germline values: CDR1 SNHLY, CDR2 FYNNEI. The CDR3 sequence: CASMVRGSGANVLTF. CDR3 nucleotide sequence: TGTGCCAGCATGGTACGGGGCTCTGGGGCCAACGTCCTGACTTTC.

This clone was seen just once. The CDR3 spells CASSSTGTYNEQFF. CDR3 nucleotides: TGTGCCAGCAGCTCTACGGGGACCTACAATGAGCAGTTCTTC. This chain connects TRBV7-2 to TRBJ2-1; possible D gene TRBD2, 5 bases. Germline-derived CDR1 and CDR2 are SGHTA and FQGNSA. CDR3 length: 14 amino acids. Trimming removed 4 bases at V and 2 bases at J, with 9 bases between.

The chain is built from TRBV25-1 and TRBJ1-1; the D is unclear. The CDR3 spans 11 residues. V was cut by 7 bases and J by 1 base, with 4 bases left in between. Germline assignment: CDR1 MGHDK and CDR2 SYGVNS. The CDR3, as DNA: TGTGCCAGCACGAGGAACACTGAAGCTTTCTTT. It translates to CASTRNTEAFF. Based on the CDR3 plus reference TRBV25-1 and TRBJ1-1, the full variable domain is EADIYQTPRYLVIGTGKKITLECSQTMGHDKMYWYQQDPGMELHLIHYSYGVNSTEKGDLSSESTVSRIRTEHFPLTLESARPSHTSQYLCASTRNTEAFFGQGTRLTVV.

As DNA, the CDR3 is TGTGCCAGCAGTTTACGGCGGGAGGGCGTCTACGAGCAGTACTTC. The encoded protein is CASSLRREGVYEQYF. The chain recombines TRBV27 with TRBJ2-7; 9 bases map to TRBD2. With 2 bases clipped from V and 3 bases from J, the junction kept 5 bases outside the gene matches. CDR1 and CDR2 (germline): MNHEY, SMNVEV (reference sequence). This CDR3 is built from 15 residues.

This sequence joins TRBV7-2 and TRBJ2-7, with D possibly being TRBD2 (5 bases). The CDR3 spans 17 residues. V was shortened by 3 bases and J by 0 bases, with 18 bases between the two germline ends. CDR1 SGHTA and CDR2 FQGNSA come from the germline V gene. CDR3 region: CASSFVGVAISSYEQYF. CDR3 nucleotide sequence: TGTGCCAGCAGCTTCGTCGGGGTAGCGATAAGCTCCTACGAGCAGTACTTC.

The chain carries TRBV24-1 and TRBJ2-5, with TRBD1 as a possible D gene (6 bases). Trimming cost V 3 bases and J 3 bases, with 13 bases left between them. Germline CDR1 KGHDR, CDR2 SFDVKD. CDR3 length: 15 amino acids. CDR3 residues: CATSDPPAGEETQYF. As DNA, the CDR3 is TGTGCCACCAGTGATCCGCCGGCAGGGGAAGAGACCCAGTACTTC.

The chain employs TRBV7-9 and TRBJ1-6; 8 nucleotides agree with TRBD1. The V and J ends lost 5 bases and 3 bases, in that order; junction bases with no gene match: 6. CDR1 and CDR2 from the germline V gene are SEHNR and FQNEAQ (reference sequence). The CDR3 totals 16 residues. The CDR3: CASSPGTGVYNSPLHF. In nucleotides, the CDR3 is TGTGCCAGCAGCCCCGGGACAGGAGTCTATAATTCACCCCTCCACTTT.

The V call is TRBV6-6, the J call TRBJ2-7, with 7 bases aligning to TRBD1. Per the germline V gene, CDR1 is MNHNY and CDR2 is SVGAGI (reference sequence). V dropped 9 bases and J dropped 1; count of bases not matched to a gene: 9. The CDR3 has 14 residues. The CDR3: CASRVGQVSYEQYF. CDR3 in DNA: TGTGCCAGTAGGGTCGGACAGGTATCCTACGAGCAGTACTTC.